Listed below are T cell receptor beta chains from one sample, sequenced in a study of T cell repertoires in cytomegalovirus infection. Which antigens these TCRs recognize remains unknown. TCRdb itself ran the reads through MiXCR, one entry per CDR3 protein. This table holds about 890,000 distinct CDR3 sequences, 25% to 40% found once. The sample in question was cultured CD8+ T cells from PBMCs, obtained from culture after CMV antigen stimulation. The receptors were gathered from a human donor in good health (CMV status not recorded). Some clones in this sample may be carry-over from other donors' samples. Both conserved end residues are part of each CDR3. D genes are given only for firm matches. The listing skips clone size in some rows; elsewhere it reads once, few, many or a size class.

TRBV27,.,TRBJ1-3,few,CASSLAGLGNTIYF,TGTGCCAGCAGTTTAGCGGGGTTAGGAAACACCATATATTTT
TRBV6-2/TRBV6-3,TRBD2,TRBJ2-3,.,CASSWVAGSTDTQYF,TGTGCCAGCAGTTGGGTAGCGGGGAGCACAGATACGCAGTATTTT
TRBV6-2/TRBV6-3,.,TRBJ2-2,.,CASSLQWGEILANTGELFF,TGTGCCAGCAGTTTACAGTGGGGGGAAATTCTCGCGAACACCGGGGAGCTGTTTTTT
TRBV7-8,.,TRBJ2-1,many,CASSSTAYNEQFF,TGTGCCAGCAGCTCGACAGCTTACAATGAGCAGTTCTTC
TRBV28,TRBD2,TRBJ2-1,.,CASGPWTSSNEQFF,TGTGCCAGCGGCCCCTGGACTAGTTCCAATGAGCAGTTCTTC
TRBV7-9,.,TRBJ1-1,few,CASSSPETEAFF,TGTGCCAGCAGCTCCCCAGAGACTGAAGCTTTCTTT
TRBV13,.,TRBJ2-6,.,CASSLVRVNRNSGANVLTF,TGTGCCAGCAGCTTAGTCAGGGTGAATCGGAACTCTGGGGCCAACGTCCTGACTTTC
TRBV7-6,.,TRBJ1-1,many,CASSLEGTGPLEAFF,TGTGCCAGCAGCTTAGAGGGGACGGGGCCGCTGGAAGCTTTCTTT
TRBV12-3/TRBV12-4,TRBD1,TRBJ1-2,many,CASSPTGVYGYTF,TGTGCCAGCAGTCCGACAGGGGTCTATGGCTACACCTTC
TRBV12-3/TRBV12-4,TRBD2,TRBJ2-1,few,CASSHTLLAGPPNEQFF,TGTGCCAGCAGCCATACTCTCCTAGCGGGACCACCCAATGAGCAGTTCTTC
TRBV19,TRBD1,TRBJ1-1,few,CATRQGIMNTEAFF,TGTGCCACGCGACAGGGGATAATGAACACTGAAGCTTTCTTT
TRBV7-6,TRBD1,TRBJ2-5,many,CASSPTGGVETQYF,TGTGCCAGCAGCCCTACAGGGGGAGTGGAGACCCAGTACTTC
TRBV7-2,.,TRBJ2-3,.,CASSLNLELTDTQYF,TGTGCCAGCAGCTTAAATCTAGAGTTAACAGATACGCAGTATTTT
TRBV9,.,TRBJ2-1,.,CASSGPGHHNEQFF,TGTGCCAGCAGCGGGCCGGGACACCACAATGAGCAGTTCTTC
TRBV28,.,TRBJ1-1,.,CVSIPLWGMNTEAFF,TGTGTCAGCATCCCTCTTTGGGGGATGAACACTGAAGCTTTCTTT
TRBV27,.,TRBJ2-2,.,CASSQIRRDTGELFF,TGTGCCAGCAGCCAAATACGCAGGGACACCGGGGAGCTGTTTTTT
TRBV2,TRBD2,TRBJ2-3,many,CASSLGGGPLTDTQYF,TGTGCCAGCAGCTTGGGCGGGGGGCCACTCACAGATACGCAGTATTTT
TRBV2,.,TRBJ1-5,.,CASTATVGQPQHF,TGTGCCAGCACTGCGACAGTTGGGCAGCCCCAGCATTTT
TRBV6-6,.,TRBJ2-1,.,CASSPQADEQFF,TGTGCCAGCAGTCCCCAGGCAGATGAGCAGTTCTTC
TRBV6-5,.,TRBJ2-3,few,CASSYGRSTSTDTQYF,TGTGCCAGCAGTTACGGGCGCAGCACTAGCACAGATACGCAGTATTTT
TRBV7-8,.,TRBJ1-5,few,CASSLDLSNQPQHF,TGTGCCAGCAGCTTAGACTTAAGCAATCAGCCCCAGCATTTT
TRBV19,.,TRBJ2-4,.,CASSIRYENIQYF,TGTGCCAGTAGTATACGGTATGAGAACATTCAGTACTTC
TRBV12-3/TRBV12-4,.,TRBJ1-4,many,CASSFFVLGQTTNEKLFF,TGTGCCAGCAGTTTCTTCGTCTTGGGACAAACAACTAATGAAAAACTGTTTTTT
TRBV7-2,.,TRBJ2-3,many,CASSWGPSGTDTQYF,TGTGCCAGCAGCTGGGGCCCTTCCGGTACAGATACGCAGTATTTT
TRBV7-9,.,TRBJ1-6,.,CASSLSDYNSPLHF,TGTGCCAGCAGCTTATCAGACTATAATTCACCCCTCCACTTT
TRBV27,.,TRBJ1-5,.,CASSFGSGQPQHF,TGTGCCAGCAGTTTTGGTTCGGGGCAGCCCCAGCATTTT
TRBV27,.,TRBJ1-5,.,CASSLSAGFGNQPQHF,TGTGCCAGCAGTTTATCGGCGGGGTTTGGCAATCAGCCCCAGCATTTT
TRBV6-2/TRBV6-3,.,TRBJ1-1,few,CATTGDGPEAFF,TGTGCCACCACGGGAGACGGTCCCGAAGCTTTCTTT
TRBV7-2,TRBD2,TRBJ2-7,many,CASSLPQTSGDSYEQYF,TGTGCCAGCAGCTTACCCCAGACTAGCGGGGACTCCTACGAGCAGTACTTC
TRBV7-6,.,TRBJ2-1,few,CASSSLLGAGDYNEQFF,TGTGCCAGCAGCTCGCTCCTGGGGGCAGGGGACTACAATGAGCAGTTCTTC
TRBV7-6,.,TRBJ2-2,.,CAITGYTGELFF,TGTGCCATCACAGGGTACACCGGGGAGCTGTTTTTT
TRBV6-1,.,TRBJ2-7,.,CASRPGTLLYEQYF,TGTGCCAGCAGACCCGGGACCCTGCTCTACGAGCAGTACTTC
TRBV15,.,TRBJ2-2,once,CATSRDGPSFAGTGELFF,TGTGCCACCAGCAGAGACGGCCCTAGCTTTGCTGGCACCGGGGAGCTGTTTTTT
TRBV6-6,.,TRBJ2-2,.,CATPQGTNTGELFF,TGTGCCACCCCTCAAGGGACGAACACCGGGGAGCTGTTTTTT
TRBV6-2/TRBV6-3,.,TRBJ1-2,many,CASSYFLTGHQEGYGYTF,TGTGCCAGCAGTTACTTTTTGACCGGTCATCAGGAGGGCTATGGCTACACCTTC
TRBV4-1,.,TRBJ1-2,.,CASSQDGTFNYGYTF,TGCGCCAGCAGCCAAGACGGGACATTCAACTATGGCTACACCTTC
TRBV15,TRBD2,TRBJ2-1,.,CATSRRGAGNEQFF,TGTGCCACCAGCAGGCGGGGGGCGGGCAATGAGCAGTTCTTC
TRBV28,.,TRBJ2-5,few,CASRPLQEPSAMEETQYF,TGTGCCAGCAGGCCTTTACAGGAACCATCTGCCATGGAAGAGACCCAGTACTTC